The T cell receptor (beta chain) under discussion was sequenced for a study of blood T cell repertoires in COVID-19. For the study at large: Acute and convalescent COVID-19 samples came from the United States, Italy and Spain. PBMCs, B-cell-depleted T cells, or T cells provided the cDNA or gDNA that made up the material.

Germline CDR1 is GTSNPN and CDR2 is SVGIG (reference sequence). Trimming removed 4 bases at V and 9 bases at J, with 18 bases between. CDR3 length equals 13 residues. A few counts support this clone. Per the original data handling: How many nucleated cells were present was estimated from reference gene primer amplification. Sequencing was performed with immunoSEQ multiplex PCR; in TCRdb, only in-frame clones are kept and a portion is missing. From that table come the V and J calls and clone size; the DNA was used to work out D and trimming. The sample comprises tens of thousands of clones, about 85% of which are singletons, and just under 6% rests with the top ten.

V usage is TRBV30 and J usage is TRBJ1-2, with D unresolved. Material for sequencing was peripheral blood. The receptor was derived from a man aged 55 to 69 with active or convalescent COVID-19. The CDR3 DNA reads TGTGCCTGGACCTTACAGAGCCCCGTGCGCTACACCTTC. Translating gives CAWTLQSPVRYTF.